The next 7 T cell receptor beta chains were all read from a single sample in a study of blood T cell repertoires in COVID-19. Clones were sequenced by immunoSEQ multiplex PCR, and TCRdb holds only the in-frame ones, with some missing. The table has some 120,000 clones, roughly 83% seen once. What was sequenced was peripheral blood. All receptors derive from a man aged 25 to 40 with acute or convalescent COVID-19.

V is TRBV11-2 and J is TRBJ2-4; possibly TRBD2 for D (6 bases). V lost 5 bases to trimming and J lost 8 bases, with 16 bases between them. CDR1 and CDR2 (germline): SGHAT, FQNNGV. The CDR3 has 14 amino acids. CDR3 nucleotides: TGTGCCAGCAGCCCTTCCGAAGGAGGGGACATTCAGTACTTC. Protein: CASSPSEGGDIQYF.

The chain carries TRBV5-6 and TRBJ1-3; D is perhaps TRBD1 (6 bases). Trimming stripped 3 bases from V and 2 bases from J, with 15 bases between. Germline V CDR1 and CDR2: SGHDT, YYEEEE. This CDR3 comprises 16 residues. This CDR3 is CASSWRHGGTGNTIYF. The CDR3 DNA follows: TGTGCCAGCAGCTGGCGACATGGGGGCACTGGAAACACCATATATTTT.

The V gene is TRBV4-1, the J gene TRBJ1-2; tentatively, D is TRBD1 (5 bases). Germline-derived CDR1 and CDR2 are MGHRA and YSYEKL. V shed 3 bases and J shed 8 bases, with 16 bases lying between them. The CDR3 totals 14 residues. The CDR3 loop is CASSQIEGAVGYTF. Here the CDR3 DNA reads TGCGCCAGCAGCCAGATCGAAGGGGCGGTAGGCTACACCTTC.

The chain carries TRBV7-2 and TRBJ2-1; a weak D match, TRBD2 (6 bases). The V end was cut by 0 bases, the J end by 0 bases, with 15 bases between. The germline V gene has CDR1 SGHTA and CDR2 FQGNSA. This CDR3 contains 18 residues. CDR3 nucleotides: TGTGCCAGCAGCTTAGCAGTTTTACGGGGGAGCTCCTACAATGAGCAGTTCTTC. Protein product: CASSLAVLRGSSYNEQFF.

This clone showed up just a few times. The V gene is TRBV6-2 or TRBV6-3, the J gene TRBJ1-2; maybe TRBD1 (6 bases). The CDR3 loop spans 15 amino acids. V lost 4 bases, J lost 5 bases, and 17 bases lay in between. Germline loops: CDR1 MNHEY, CDR2 SVGEGT. For the CDR3, the DNA is TGTGCCAGCAGTTCCAATGGACAGAAGCGATATGGCTACACCTTC. The encoded protein is CASSSNGQKRYGYTF.

The genes are TRBV7-3 and TRBJ1-2, with D tentatively TRBD1 (6 bases). Germline lookup yields CDR1 SGHTA and CDR2 FQGTGA. V was clipped by 5 bases and J by 2 bases, with 12 bases between them. The CDR3 is 14 amino acids. The CDR3 DNA follows: TGTGCCAGCAGCCCCCGTCAGGGGAACTATGGCTACACCTTC. Its protein is CASSPRQGNYGYTF. Full variable domain (outside the CDR3, taken from reference TRBV7-3 and TRBJ1-2): GAGVSQTPSNKVTEKGKYVELRCDPISGHTALYWYRQSLGQGPEFLIYFQGTGAADDSGLPNDRFFAVRPEGSVSTLKIQRTERGDSAVYLCASSPRQGNYGYTFGSGTRLTVV.

The rearrangement uses TRBV21-1 and TRBJ2-7; TRBD1, as called in the table, went unchecked against the DNA. TRBV21-1 is deemed a pseudogene. The CDR3 spans 16 residues. CDR3 nucleotides: TGTGCCAGCAGCAAAAGGACAGCCTTGAGTTACTACGAGCAGTACTTC. Translation: CASSKRTALSYYEQYF.